The rows below give T cell receptor beta chains drawn from one sample of a study of T-cell memory formation after mild COVID-19. MiXCR, run by TCRdb on the 5' RACE reads, gives a single entry per CDR3 protein. The profile covers hundreds of thousands of distinct CDR3 sequences, with approximately 15% appearing a single time and 22% taken by the ten largest. The source material was PBMCs or a T cell subset sorted from them (not recorded which). The receptors stem from a man younger than 35 who had mild COVID-19 (a few samples of this study predate the infection). Cell type and time point are not known. Each CDR3 is given with its conserved first and last residue. A D gene is named only where the DNA matches it firmly. For some rows the clone size is stated as once, few or many, or as a class when expanded; others skip it.

j_gene: TRBJ2-3
v_gene: TRBV6-2/TRBV6-3
d_gene: TRBD2
abundance: .
CDR3nt: TGTGCCAGCAGAGGGACTAGCCGGACAGATACGCAGTATTTT
CDR3aa: CASRGTSRTDTQYF

j_gene: TRBJ1-4
v_gene: TRBV5-5
d_gene: .
abundance: few
CDR3nt: TGTGCCAGCAGCCCTGGTATCCTCAACACCGCTGAAAAACTGTTTTTT
CDR3aa: CASSPGILNTAEKLFF

j_gene: TRBJ1-2
v_gene: TRBV7-2
d_gene: .
abundance: .
CDR3nt: TGTGCCAGCAGCCCAGGGACGGGCTCTGGCTACACCTTC
CDR3aa: CASSPGTGSGYTF

j_gene: TRBJ2-1
v_gene: TRBV18
d_gene: TRBD2
abundance: few
CDR3nt: TGTGCCAGCTCACCACTCCCGGGGGGAAGTCAGTATGAGCAGTTCTTC
CDR3aa: CASSPLPGGSQYEQFF

j_gene: TRBJ1-1
v_gene: TRBV5-5
d_gene: .
abundance: .
CDR3nt: TGTGCCAGCACCGATACAGGGCTCGCCACTGAAGCTTTCTTT
CDR3aa: CASTDTGLATEAFF

j_gene: TRBJ1-6
v_gene: TRBV4-1
d_gene: .
abundance: .
CDR3nt: TGCGCCAGCAGCCAAGTGCCAGGGGTCAATTCACCCCTCCACTTT
CDR3aa: CASSQVPGVNSPLHF

j_gene: TRBJ2-3
v_gene: TRBV14
d_gene: .
abundance: few
CDR3nt: TGTGCCAGCAGCCAAGGGACAAGCATCACGTATTTT
CDR3aa: CASSQGTSITYF

j_gene: TRBJ1-6
v_gene: TRBV6-1
d_gene: .
abundance: many
CDR3nt: TGTGCCAGCAGTGATTGGGATCCGGGTCGTTCACCCCTCCACTTT
CDR3aa: CASSDWDPGRSPLHF

j_gene: TRBJ2-2
v_gene: TRBV7-3
d_gene: .
abundance: many
CDR3nt: TGTGCCAGCAGCTTTGTGCATACTGGGAACACCGGGGAGCTGTTTTTT
CDR3aa: CASSFVHTGNTGELFF

j_gene: TRBJ2-3
v_gene: TRBV18
d_gene: .
abundance: few
CDR3nt: TGTGCCAGCTCACCACCGGGACCCCTCACAGATACGCAGTATTTT
CDR3aa: CASSPPGPLTDTQYF

j_gene: TRBJ1-2
v_gene: TRBV3-1
d_gene: TRBD1
abundance: few
CDR3nt: TGTGCCAGCAGACCTCGACAGGGCTTGTCCTATGGCTACACCTTC
CDR3aa: CASRPRQGLSYGYTF

j_gene: TRBJ1-2
v_gene: TRBV19
d_gene: .
abundance: .
CDR3nt: TGTGCCAGTAGTATAGGCCACTCCTGGCTCGGGGGCTACACCTTC
CDR3aa: CASSIGHSWLGGYTF

j_gene: TRBJ2-1
v_gene: TRBV4-2
d_gene: TRBD2
abundance: .
CDR3nt: TGTGCCAGCAGCCCCCCCAGAGGACTAGCGGGGGGGTACAATGAGCAGTTCTTC
CDR3aa: CASSPPRGLAGGYNEQFF

j_gene: TRBJ2-1
v_gene: TRBV7-6
d_gene: TRBD2
abundance: few
CDR3nt: TGTGCCAGCAGCGAGCAGCCTAGCGGCGAGCAGTTCTTC
CDR3aa: CASSEQPSGEQFF

j_gene: TRBJ2-5
v_gene: TRBV20-1
d_gene: .
abundance: many
CDR3nt: TGCAGTGCTAACGGCCCATTCCAAAACCCAGGGGACCAGTACTTC
CDR3aa: CSANGPFQNPGDQYF

j_gene: TRBJ2-1
v_gene: TRBV19
d_gene: TRBD2
abundance: many
CDR3nt: TGTGCCACTGAGGCGGGGGTTAGCTCCTACAATGAGCAGTTCTTC
CDR3aa: CATEAGVSSYNEQFF

j_gene: TRBJ1-5
v_gene: TRBV6-5
d_gene: .
abundance: .
CDR3nt: TGTGCCAGCAGTCCCGGGGGGGGAAGGAGCAATCAGCCCCAGCATTTT
CDR3aa: CASSPGGGRSNQPQHF

j_gene: TRBJ2-5
v_gene: TRBV10-3
d_gene: TRBD2
abundance: few
CDR3nt: TGTGCCATCAGTGAGTCGGCTAGCGGCCAAGAGACCCAGTACTTC
CDR3aa: CAISESASGQETQYF

j_gene: TRBJ2-5
v_gene: TRBV10-2
d_gene: .
abundance: .
CDR3nt: TGCGCCAGCAGTGAGGAGGGGGTGGCGACCCAGTACTTC
CDR3aa: CASSEEGVATQYF

j_gene: TRBJ2-3
v_gene: TRBV12-3/TRBV12-4
d_gene: .
abundance: many
CDR3nt: TGTGCCAGCAGTAGGAACACAGATACGCAGTATTTT
CDR3aa: CASSRNTDTQYF

j_gene: TRBJ1-2
v_gene: TRBV24-1
d_gene: .
abundance: .
CDR3nt: TGTGCCACCAGTGTAGACAGAGCCTATGGCTACACCTTC
CDR3aa: CATSVDRAYGYTF

j_gene: TRBJ1-1
v_gene: TRBV20-1
d_gene: .
abundance: .
CDR3nt: TGCAGTGCTAGGAGAGGTGGGAACACTGAAGCTTTCTTT
CDR3aa: CSARRGGNTEAFF

j_gene: TRBJ2-7
v_gene: TRBV12-3/TRBV12-4
d_gene: .
abundance: .
CDR3nt: TGTGCCAGCAGTTTAGGCCCAGGGGGGGAGCAGTACTTC
CDR3aa: CASSLGPGGEQYF

j_gene: TRBJ2-2
v_gene: TRBV18
d_gene: .
abundance: many
CDR3nt: TGTGCCAGCTCACCAGCGGGGAACACCGGGGAGCTGTTTTTT
CDR3aa: CASSPAGNTGELFF

j_gene: TRBJ2-7
v_gene: TRBV20-1
d_gene: TRBD1
abundance: .
CDR3nt: TGCAGTGCTAGAGGTCCGGGACAGGGTGGGAACGAGCAGTACTTC
CDR3aa: CSARGPGQGGNEQYF

j_gene: TRBJ2-1
v_gene: TRBV18
d_gene: TRBD2
abundance: few
CDR3nt: TGTGCCAGCTCACCAATCGCTAGCGGGGGCCGAAATGAGCAGTTCTTC
CDR3aa: CASSPIASGGRNEQFF